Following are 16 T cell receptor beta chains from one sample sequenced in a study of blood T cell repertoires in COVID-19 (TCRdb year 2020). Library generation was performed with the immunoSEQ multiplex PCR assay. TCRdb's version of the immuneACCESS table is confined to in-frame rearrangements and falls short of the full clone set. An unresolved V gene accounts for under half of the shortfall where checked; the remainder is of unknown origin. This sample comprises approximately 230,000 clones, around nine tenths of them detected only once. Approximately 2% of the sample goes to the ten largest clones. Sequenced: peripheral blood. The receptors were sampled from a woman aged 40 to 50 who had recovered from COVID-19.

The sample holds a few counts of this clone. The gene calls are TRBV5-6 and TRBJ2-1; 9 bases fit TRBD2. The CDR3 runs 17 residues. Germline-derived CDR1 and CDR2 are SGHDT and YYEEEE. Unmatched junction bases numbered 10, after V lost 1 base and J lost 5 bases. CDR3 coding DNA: TGTGCCAGCAGCTTGTTCGGGAGCGGGGGGAGTGACAATGAGCAGTTCTTC. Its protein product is CASSLFGSGGSDNEQFF. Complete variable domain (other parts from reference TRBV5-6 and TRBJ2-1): DAGVTQSPTHLIKTRGQQVTLRCSPKSGHDTVSWYQQALGQGPQFIFQYYEEEERQRGNFPDRFSGHQFPNYSSELNVNALLLGDSALYLCASSLFGSGGSDNEQFFGPGTRLTVL.

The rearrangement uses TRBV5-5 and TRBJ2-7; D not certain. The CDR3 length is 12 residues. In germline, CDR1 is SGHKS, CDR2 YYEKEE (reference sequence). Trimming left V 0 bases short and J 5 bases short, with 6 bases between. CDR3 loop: CASSLGVHEQYF. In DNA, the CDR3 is TGTGCCAGCAGCTTGGGAGTACACGAGCAGTACTTC.

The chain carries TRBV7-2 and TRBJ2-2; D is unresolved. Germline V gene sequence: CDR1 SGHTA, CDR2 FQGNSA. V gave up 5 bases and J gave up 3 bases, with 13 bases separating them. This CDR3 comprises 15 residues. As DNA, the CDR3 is TGTGCCAGCAGCCGTTTCGAGTTGTACACCGGGGAGCTGTTTTTT. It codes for CASSRFELYTGELFF. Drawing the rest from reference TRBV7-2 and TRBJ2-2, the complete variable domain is GAGVSQSPSNKVTEKGKDVELRCDPISGHTALYWYRQSLGQGLEFLIYFQGNSAPDKSGLPSDRFSAERTGGSVSTLTIQRTQQEDSAVYLCASSRFELYTGELFFGEGSRLTVL.

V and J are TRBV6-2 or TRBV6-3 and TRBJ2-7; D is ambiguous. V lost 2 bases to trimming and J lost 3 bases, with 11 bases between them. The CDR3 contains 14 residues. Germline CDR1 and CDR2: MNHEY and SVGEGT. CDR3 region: CASSYIQRGYEQYF. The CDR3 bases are TGTGCCAGCAGTTACATTCAGAGAGGCTACGAGCAGTACTTC.

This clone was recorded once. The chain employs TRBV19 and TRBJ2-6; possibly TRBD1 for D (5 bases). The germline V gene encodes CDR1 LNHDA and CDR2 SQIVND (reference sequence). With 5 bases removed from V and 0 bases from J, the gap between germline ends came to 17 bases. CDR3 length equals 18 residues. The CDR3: CASSLSRVPVSGANVLTF. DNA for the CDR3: TGTGCCAGTAGTTTATCCAGGGTCCCAGTCTCTGGGGCCAACGTCCTGACTTTC.

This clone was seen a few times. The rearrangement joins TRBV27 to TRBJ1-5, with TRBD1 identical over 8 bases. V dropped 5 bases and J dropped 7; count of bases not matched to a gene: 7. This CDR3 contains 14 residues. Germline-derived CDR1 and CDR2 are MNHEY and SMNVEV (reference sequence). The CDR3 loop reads CASSPTGALQPQHF. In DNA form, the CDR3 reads TGTGCCAGCAGTCCGACAGGGGCTTTGCAGCCCCAGCATTTT.

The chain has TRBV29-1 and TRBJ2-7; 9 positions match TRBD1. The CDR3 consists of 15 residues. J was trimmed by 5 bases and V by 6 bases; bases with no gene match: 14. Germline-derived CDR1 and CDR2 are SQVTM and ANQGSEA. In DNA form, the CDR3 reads TGCAGCGTGCTACCTAGGACAGGGGAAATTAACGAGCAGTACTTC. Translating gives CSVLPRTGEINEQYF.

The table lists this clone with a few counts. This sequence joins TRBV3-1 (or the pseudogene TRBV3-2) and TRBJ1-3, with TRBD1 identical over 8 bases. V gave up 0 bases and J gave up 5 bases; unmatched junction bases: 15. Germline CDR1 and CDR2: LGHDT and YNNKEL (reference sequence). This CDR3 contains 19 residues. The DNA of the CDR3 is TGTGCCAGCAGCCAAGACCCCATTGGACAGGGCGGTCGAAGAAACACCATATATTTT. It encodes CASSQDPIGQGGRRNTIYF.

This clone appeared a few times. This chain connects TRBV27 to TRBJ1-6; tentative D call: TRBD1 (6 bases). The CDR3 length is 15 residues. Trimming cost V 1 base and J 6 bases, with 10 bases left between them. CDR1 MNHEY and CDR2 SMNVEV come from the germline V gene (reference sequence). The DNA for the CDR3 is TGTGCCAGCAGTTTATTGCCAGGGGTTAATTCACCCCTCCACTTT. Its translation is CASSLLPGVNSPLHF.

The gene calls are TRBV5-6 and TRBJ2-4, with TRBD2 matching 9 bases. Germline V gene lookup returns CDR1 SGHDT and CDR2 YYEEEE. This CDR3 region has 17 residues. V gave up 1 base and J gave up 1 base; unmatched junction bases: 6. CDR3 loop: CASSLQAGGLAKNIQYF. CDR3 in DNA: TGTGCCAGCAGCTTGCAAGCGGGAGGCTTGGCCAAAAACATTCAGTACTTC.

The CDR3 here is CASSLLTANSPLHF. As DNA, the CDR3 is TGCGCCAGCAGCTTGCTGACAGCTAATTCACCCCTCCACTTT. The V and J genes are TRBV5-1 and TRBJ1-6; TRBD1 might be the D (5 bases). The CDR3 is made up of 14 amino acids. The germline V gene has CDR1 SGHRS and CDR2 YFSETQ. Trimming left V 1 base short and J 6 bases short, with 8 bases between.

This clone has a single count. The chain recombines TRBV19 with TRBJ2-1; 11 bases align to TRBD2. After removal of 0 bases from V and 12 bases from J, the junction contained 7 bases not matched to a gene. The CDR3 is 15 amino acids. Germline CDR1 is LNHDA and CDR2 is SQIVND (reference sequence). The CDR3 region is CASSIDWDSGGAQFF. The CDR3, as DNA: TGTGCCAGTAGTATAGATTGGGATAGCGGGGGGGCGCAGTTCTTC. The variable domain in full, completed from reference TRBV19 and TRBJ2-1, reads DGGITQSPKYLFRKEGQNVTLSCEQNLNHDAMYWYRQDPGQGLRLIYYSQIVNDFQKGDIAEGYSVSREKKESFPLTVTSAQKNPTAFYLCASSIDWDSGGAQFFGPGTRLTVL.

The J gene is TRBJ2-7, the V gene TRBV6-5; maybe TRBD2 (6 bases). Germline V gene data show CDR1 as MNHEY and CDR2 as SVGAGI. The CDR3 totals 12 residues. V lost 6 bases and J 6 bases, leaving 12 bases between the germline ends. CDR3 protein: CASSYLGGEQYF. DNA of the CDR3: TGTGCCAGCAGCTACCTGGGAGGCGAGCAGTACTTC.

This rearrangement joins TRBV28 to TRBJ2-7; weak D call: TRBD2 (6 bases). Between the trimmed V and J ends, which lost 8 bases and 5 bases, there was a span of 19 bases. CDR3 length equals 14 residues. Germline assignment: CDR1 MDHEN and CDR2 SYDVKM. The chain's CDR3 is CASRRGGVGDEQYF. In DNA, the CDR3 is TGTGCCAGCCGAAGAGGCGGGGTCGGGGACGAGCAGTACTTC.

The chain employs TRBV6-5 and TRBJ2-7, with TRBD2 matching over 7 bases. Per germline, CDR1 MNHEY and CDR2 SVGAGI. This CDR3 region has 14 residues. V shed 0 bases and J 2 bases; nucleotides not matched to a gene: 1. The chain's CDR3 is CASSYSAGAYEQYF. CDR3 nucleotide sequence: TGTGCCAGCAGTTACTCGGCGGGGGCCTACGAGCAGTACTTC.

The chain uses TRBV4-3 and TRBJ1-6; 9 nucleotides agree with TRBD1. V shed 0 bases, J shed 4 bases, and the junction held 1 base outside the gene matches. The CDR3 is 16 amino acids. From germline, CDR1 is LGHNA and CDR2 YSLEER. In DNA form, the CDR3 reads TGCGCCAGCAGCCAAGAGGGACAGGGTTATAATTCACCCCTCCACTTT. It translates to CASSQEGQGYNSPLHF.